The subject of this entry is one T cell receptor beta chain. No antigen is known for it. The table came from immunoSEQ multiplex PCR; TCRdb's copy has only in-frame clones and leaves some out. The sample carries 60,000 to 80,000 clones, 81% recorded once. The CDR3 runs 15 residues. Germline-derived CDR1 and CDR2 are KGHSH and LQKENI. The V end lost 3 bases, the J end lost 2 bases, and 13 bases lay between the germline ends. This sample stems from a study of OX40 agonist ivuxolimab in advanced cancers. Anyone with autoimmune disease history or systemic immunosuppression was excluded. Study outcomes and limitations: There were also nonresponders showing low normalized T-cell clonal expansion. No determination was made of the antigen specificity of the expanded peripheral T cells. Among the lowest peripheral clonal expansion occurred in 0.1-3.0 mg/kg partial responders.

The TCR originated in an adult with an advanced solid tumor such as melanoma, head and neck, liver or kidney cancer. The chain combines TRBV18 with TRBJ2-5, with D perhaps matching TRBD1 (6 bases). The specimen was CD4+ or CD8+ T cells sorted from blood, collected in a trial of the OX40 agonist ivuxolimab. The CDR3 protein is CASSPSRTEQETQYF. Written as DNA, the CDR3 is TGTGCCAGCTCACCCTCTCGGACAGAACAAGAGACCCAGTACTTC.